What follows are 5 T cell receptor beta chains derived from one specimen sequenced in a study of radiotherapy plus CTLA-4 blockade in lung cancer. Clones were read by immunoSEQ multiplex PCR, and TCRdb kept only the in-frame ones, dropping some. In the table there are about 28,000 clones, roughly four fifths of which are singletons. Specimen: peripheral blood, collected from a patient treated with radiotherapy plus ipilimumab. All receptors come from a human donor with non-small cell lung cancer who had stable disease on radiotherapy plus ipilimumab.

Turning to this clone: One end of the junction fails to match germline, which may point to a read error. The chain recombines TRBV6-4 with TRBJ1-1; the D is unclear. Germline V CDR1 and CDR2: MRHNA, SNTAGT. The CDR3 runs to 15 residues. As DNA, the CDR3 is TGTGCCAGCAGTGCACTGGCGGGGATGAACACTGAAGCTTCCTTT. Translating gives CASSALAGMNTEASF.

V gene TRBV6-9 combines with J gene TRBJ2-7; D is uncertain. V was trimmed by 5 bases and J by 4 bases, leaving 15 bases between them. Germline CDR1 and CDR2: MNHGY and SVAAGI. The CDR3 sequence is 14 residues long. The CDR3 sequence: CASSDRDQTYEQYF. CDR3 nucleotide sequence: TGTGCCAGCAGTGATAGAGACCAGACTTACGAGCAGTACTTC.

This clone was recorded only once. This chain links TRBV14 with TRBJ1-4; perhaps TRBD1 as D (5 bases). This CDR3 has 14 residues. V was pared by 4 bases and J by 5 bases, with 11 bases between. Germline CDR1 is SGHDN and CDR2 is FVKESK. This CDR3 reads CASSPDSGNEKLFF. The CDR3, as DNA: TGTGCCAGCAGCCCTGACAGCGGGAATGAAAAACTGTTTTTT.

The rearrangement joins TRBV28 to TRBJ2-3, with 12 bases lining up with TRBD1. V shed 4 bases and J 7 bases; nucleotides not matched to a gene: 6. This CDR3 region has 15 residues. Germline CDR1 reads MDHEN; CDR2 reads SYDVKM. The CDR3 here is CASSSLRDRGHTQYF. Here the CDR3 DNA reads TGTGCCAGCAGTTCCCTTCGGGACAGGGGGCATACGCAGTATTTT.

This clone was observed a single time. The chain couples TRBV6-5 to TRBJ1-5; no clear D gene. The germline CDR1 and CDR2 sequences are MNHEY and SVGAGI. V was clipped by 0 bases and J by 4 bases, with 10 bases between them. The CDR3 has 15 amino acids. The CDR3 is CASSYSLTANQPQHF. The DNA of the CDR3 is TGTGCCAGCAGTTACTCGTTAACAGCTAATCAGCCCCAGCATTTT.